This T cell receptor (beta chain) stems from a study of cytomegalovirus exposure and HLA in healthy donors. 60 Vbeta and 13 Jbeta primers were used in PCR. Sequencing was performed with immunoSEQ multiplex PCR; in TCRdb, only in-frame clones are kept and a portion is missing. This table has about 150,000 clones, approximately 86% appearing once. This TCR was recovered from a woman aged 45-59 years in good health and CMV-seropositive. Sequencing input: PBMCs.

The CDR3 DNA reads as TGTGCCAGCATCGACGGGGGAGAAGAGACCCAGTACTTC. Amino acids: CASIDGGEETQYF. The V and J genes are TRBV6-6 and TRBJ2-5; D is possibly TRBD2 (6 bases). The CDR3 length is 13 residues. Per the germline V gene, CDR1 is MNHNY and CDR2 is SVGAGI (reference sequence). V lost 7 bases to trimming and J lost 3 bases, with 12 bases between them.